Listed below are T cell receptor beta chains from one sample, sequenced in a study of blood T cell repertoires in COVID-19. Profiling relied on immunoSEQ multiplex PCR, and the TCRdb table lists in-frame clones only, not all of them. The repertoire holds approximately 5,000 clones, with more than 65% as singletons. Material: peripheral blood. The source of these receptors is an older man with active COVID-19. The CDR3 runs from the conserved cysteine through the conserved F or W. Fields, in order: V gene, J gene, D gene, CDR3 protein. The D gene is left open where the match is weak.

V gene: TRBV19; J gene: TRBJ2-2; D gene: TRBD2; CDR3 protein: CASSLPLAGGYTGELFF
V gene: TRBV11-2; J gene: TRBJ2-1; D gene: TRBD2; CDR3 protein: CASRPSGGAYNEQFF
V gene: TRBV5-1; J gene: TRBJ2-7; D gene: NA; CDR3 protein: CASSLALQGAYEQYF
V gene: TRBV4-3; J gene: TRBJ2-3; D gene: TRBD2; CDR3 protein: CASSQLPIAGGGDTQYF
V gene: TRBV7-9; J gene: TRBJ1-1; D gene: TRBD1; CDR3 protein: CASSIGQVTEAFF
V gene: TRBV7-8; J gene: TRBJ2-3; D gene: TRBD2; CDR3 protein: CASSSHYFGGGAADTQYF
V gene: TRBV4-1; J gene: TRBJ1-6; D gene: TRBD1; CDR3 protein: CASSQDPGTGGSPLHF
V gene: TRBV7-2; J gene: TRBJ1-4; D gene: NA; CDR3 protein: CASSDLRGGGKLFF
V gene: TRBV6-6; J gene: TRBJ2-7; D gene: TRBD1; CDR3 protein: CATMDRVLYEQYF
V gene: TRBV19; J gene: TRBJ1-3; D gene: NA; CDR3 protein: CASTGLPDRGNTIYF
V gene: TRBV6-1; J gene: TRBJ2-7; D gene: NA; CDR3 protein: CASSERTVPAYEQYF
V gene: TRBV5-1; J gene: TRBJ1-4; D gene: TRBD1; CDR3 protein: CASSWGQGLGEKLFF
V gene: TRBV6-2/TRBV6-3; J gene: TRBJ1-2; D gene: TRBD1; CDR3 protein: CASSYDRERGYTF
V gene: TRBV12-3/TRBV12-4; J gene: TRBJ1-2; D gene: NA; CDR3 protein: CASSSTYGYTF
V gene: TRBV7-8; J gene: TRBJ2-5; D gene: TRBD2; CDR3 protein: CASSSSGGAGETQYF
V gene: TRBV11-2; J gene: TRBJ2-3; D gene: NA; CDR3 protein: CASSPGITSGDTQYF
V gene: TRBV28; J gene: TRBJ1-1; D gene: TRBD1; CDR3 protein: CASTPGIQGTEAFF
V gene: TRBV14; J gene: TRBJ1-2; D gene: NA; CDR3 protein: CASSPQRGTAHGYTF
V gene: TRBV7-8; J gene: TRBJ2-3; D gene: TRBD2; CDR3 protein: CASSPPRRGGTDTQYF
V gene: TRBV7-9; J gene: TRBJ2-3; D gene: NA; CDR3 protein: CASSQDSVFGTQYF
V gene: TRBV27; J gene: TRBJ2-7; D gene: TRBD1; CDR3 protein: CASSSTRGYSYEQYF
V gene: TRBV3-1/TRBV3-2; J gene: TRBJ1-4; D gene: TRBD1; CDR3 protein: CASSQRGQGNEKLFF
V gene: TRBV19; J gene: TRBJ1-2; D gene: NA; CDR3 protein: CASRGGGSYGYTF
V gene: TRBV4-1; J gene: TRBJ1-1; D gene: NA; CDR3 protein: CASSQADREVSEAFF
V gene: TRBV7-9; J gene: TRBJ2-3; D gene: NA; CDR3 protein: CASSLTPAGTDTQYF
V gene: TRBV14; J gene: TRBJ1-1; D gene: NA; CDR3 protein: CASSQESGGWDTEAFF
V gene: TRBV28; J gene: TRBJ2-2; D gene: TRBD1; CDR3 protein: CASSRDRANTGELFF
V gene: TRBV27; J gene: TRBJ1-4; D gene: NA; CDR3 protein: CASSVIQGRREKLFF
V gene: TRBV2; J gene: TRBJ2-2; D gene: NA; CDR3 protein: CASKRVNVGELFF
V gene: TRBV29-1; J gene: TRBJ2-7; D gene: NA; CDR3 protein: CSVGAGPTYEQYF
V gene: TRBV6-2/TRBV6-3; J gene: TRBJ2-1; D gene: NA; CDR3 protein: CASSRDRSNEQFF
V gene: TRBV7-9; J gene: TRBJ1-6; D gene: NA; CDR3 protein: CASSLEQRNSPLHF
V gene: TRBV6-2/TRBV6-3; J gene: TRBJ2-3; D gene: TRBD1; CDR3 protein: CASSFQYRGTSTDTQYF
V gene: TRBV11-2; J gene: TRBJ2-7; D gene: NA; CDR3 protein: CASSLQGISYEQYF
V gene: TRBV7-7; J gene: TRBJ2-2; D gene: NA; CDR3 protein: CASSLEYTGELFF
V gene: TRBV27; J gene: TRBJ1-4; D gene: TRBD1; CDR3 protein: CASSTTGATNEKLFF
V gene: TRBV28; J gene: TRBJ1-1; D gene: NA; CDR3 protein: CASRPGGGEGTEAFF
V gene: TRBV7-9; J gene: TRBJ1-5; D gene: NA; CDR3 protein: CASSLDIWGDSNQPQHF
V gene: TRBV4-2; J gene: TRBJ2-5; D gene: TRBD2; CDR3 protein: CASSPTSTSGGPRGSSGTQYF
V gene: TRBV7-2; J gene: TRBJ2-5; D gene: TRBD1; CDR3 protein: CASSRDRLQETQYF
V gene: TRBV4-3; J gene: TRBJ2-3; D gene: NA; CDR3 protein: CASSQGEQEMSTDTQYF
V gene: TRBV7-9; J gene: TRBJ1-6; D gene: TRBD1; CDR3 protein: CASSSLTGRSSPLHF
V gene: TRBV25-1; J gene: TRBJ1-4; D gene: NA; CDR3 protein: CASSGGVARDVEKLFF
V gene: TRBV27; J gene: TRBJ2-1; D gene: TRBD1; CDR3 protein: CASPWDRGVLAEYNEQFF
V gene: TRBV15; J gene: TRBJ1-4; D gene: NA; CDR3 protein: CATSRGPLEKLFF